Below are 26 T cell receptor beta chains sequenced from a single sample in a study of T cells in Graves' hyperthyroidism and ophthalmopathy. It was RNA transcripts that yielded the amplified TCR beta CDR3 regions. Primed by the HTBI set, a first-round RT-PCR was run on the TCR CDR3. TCRdb reprocessed the multiplex PCR reads with MiXCR, giving one entry per CDR3 protein. The sample has roughly 660,000 distinct CDR3 sequences, roughly 17% seen once. Source material: blood. These receptors came from a middle-aged man with Graves' hyperthyroidism.

This clonotype was seen repeatedly, ten times or more. The chain is built from TRBV5-1 and TRBJ2-6; D is uncertain. This CDR3 spans 13 amino acids. Germline CDR1 and CDR2: SGHRS and YFSETQ. V lost 0 bases to trimming and J lost 3 bases, with 1 base between them. CDR3 DNA sequence: TGCGCCAGCAGCTTGGTTGGGGCCAACGTCCTGACTTTC. It encodes CASSLVGANVLTF. The whole variable domain, remainder taken from reference TRBV5-1 and TRBJ2-6, is KAGVTQTPRYLIKTRGQQVTLSCSPISGHRSVSWYQQTPGQGLQFLFEYFSETQRNKGNFPGRFSGRQFSNSRSEMNVSTLELGDSALYLCASSLVGANVLTFGAGSRLTVL.

This clonotype was observed a handful of times. The genes are TRBV5-1 and TRBJ1-4; 10 positions agree with TRBD1. V lost 3 bases, J lost 7 bases, and 6 bases stayed unmatched. Germline-derived CDR1 and CDR2 are SGHRS and YFSETQ. The CDR3 covers 15 residues. The CDR3 loop reads CASSWGTGVVEKLFF. DNA of the CDR3: TGCGCCAGCAGCTGGGGGACAGGGGTGGTTGAAAAACTGTTTTTT.

This clonotype was recorded at least ten times. Here the CDR3 DNA reads TGTGCCAGCAGTTCGGGCCCCCCTGCGGGTGAGCAGTTCTTC. Translation gives CASSSGPPAGEQFF. The rearrangement links TRBV12-3 or TRBV12-4 to TRBJ2-1; maybe TRBD2 (5 bases). This CDR3 region has 14 residues. Trimming stripped 4 bases from V and 9 bases from J, with 16 bases between.

The genes are TRBV19 and TRBJ1-5; D is unresolved. The length of the CDR3 is 12 residues. V was clipped by 6 bases and J by 5 bases, with 8 bases between them. The germline V gene encodes CDR1 LNHDA and CDR2 SQIVND (reference sequence). Here the CDR3 DNA reads TGTGCCAGTAGCGGGGAGTATCAGCCCCAGCATTTT. The encoded protein is CASSGEYQPQHF.

This clonotype has only a few counts. The CDR3: CASTLVGGEKLFF. The DNA of the CDR3 is TGTGCCAGCACCCTAGTAGGGGGTGAAAAACTGTTTTTT. This chain joins TRBV7-9 and TRBJ1-4; D possibly corresponds to TRBD1 (6 bases). This CDR3 comprises 13 residues. V was pared by 7 bases and J by 7 bases, with 13 bases between. Germline loops: CDR1 SEHNR, CDR2 FQNEAQ (reference sequence).

This clonotype was counted many times. This chain connects TRBV28 to TRBJ2-3; D perhaps matches TRBD1 (6 bases). Germline V gives CDR1 MDHEN, CDR2 SYDVKM. The CDR3 loop spans 14 amino acids. V was cut by 1 base and J by 9 bases, with 14 bases left in between. The CDR3 loop reads CASSLLAGDSTQYF. In DNA form, the CDR3 reads TGTGCCAGCAGTTTATTGGCAGGGGATAGCACGCAGTATTTT.

In this sample, this clonotype turned up many times. The chain couples TRBV20-1 to TRBJ2-7, with 10 bases matching TRBD1. The CDR3 sequence is 15 residues long. V shed 3 bases, J shed 0 bases, and the junction held 5 bases outside the gene matches. Germline-derived CDR1 and CDR2 are DFQATT and SNEGSKA (reference sequence). The CDR3 reads CSASKGQGISYEQYF. The CDR3 DNA is TGCAGTGCTAGTAAGGGACAGGGGATCTCCTACGAGCAGTACTTC.

This clonotype was found many times. The V gene is TRBV6-2 or TRBV6-3, the J gene TRBJ1-1; D may be TRBD1 (5 bases). Germline lookup yields CDR1 MNHEY and CDR2 SVGEGT. Trimming shortened V by 5 bases and J by 9 bases, and 16 bases separated the two germline ends. The CDR3 is 13 residues long. The CDR3 region is CASSPTQGWKAFF. In DNA form, the CDR3 reads TGTGCCAGCAGTCCCACTCAGGGTTGGAAAGCTTTCTTT.

The V gene is TRBV9, the J gene TRBJ2-7; TRBD1 matches 10 bases. With V trimmed by 0 bases and J by 1 base, 4 bases remained unmatched. Germline loops: CDR1 SGDLS, CDR2 YYNGEE. The CDR3 is 16 amino acids. The CDR3 is CASSVAGTGDSYEQYF. The CDR3 DNA is TGTGCCAGCAGCGTAGCAGGGACAGGGGATTCCTACGAGCAGTACTTC.

In its sample, this clonotype was seen a few times. The chain links TRBV18 to TRBJ2-7; TRBD2 aligns across 11 bases. The CDR3 totals 17 residues. CDR1 KGHSH and CDR2 LQKENI come from the germline V gene. J lost 6 bases, V lost 4 bases, and 14 bases had no gene match. The DNA of the CDR3 is TGTGCCAGCTCACTTCCCTCCTTAGCGGGAGGGCCGGGCGAGCAGTACTTC. Translation gives CASSLPSLAGGPGEQYF.

This chain uses TRBV3-1 with TRBJ2-7; possible D gene TRBD2, 7 bases. V lost 7 bases, J lost 5 bases, and 21 bases lay in between. There are 15 residues in the CDR3. Germline CDR1 is LGHDT and CDR2 is YNNKEL (reference sequence). The CDR3 DNA sequence: TGTGCCAGCATCGCGCCGGGGGGCGCGTTGGACGAGCAGTACTTC. Translation: CASIAPGGALDEQYF.

CDR3 DNA sequence: TGTGCCAGCAGCTTAAAGGGGGGGGGGGGTCCCTACGAGCAGTACTTC. It translates to CASSLKGGGGPYEQYF. J is TRBJ2-7 and V is TRBV7-2; tentative D call: TRBD2 (7 bases). The V gene lost 2 bases and the J gene lost 2 bases, with 16 bases spanning the gap. The germline gives CDR1 SGHTA, CDR2 FQGNSA. The CDR3 sequence is 16 residues long.

This clonotype is a singleton in its sample. This chain joins TRBV19 and TRBJ1-2; unclear D gene. V lost 3 bases, J lost 2 bases, and 13 bases lay in between. Germline V gene lookup returns CDR1 LNHDA and CDR2 SQIVND (reference sequence). The CDR3 sequence is 15 residues long. This CDR3 is CASSMISRGNYGYTF. In nucleotides, the CDR3 is TGTGCCAGTAGTATGATATCACGGGGAAACTATGGCTACACCTTC.

The chain is built from TRBV6-1 and TRBJ2-7; 10 nucleotides agree with TRBD1. J was trimmed by 6 bases and V by 6 bases; bases with no gene match: 8. Germline lookup yields CDR1 MNHNS and CDR2 SASEGT. The CDR3 loop spans 14 amino acids. For the CDR3, the DNA is TGTGCCAGCAGACGCCGGGACAGGGGTCTCGAGCAGTACTTC. Protein: CASRRRDRGLEQYF.

The table lists this clonotype with many counts. The rearrangement links TRBV9 to TRBJ2-7, with 11 bases that match TRBD2. Germline values: CDR1 SGDLS, CDR2 YYNGEE. CDR3 size: 15 residues. V lost 3 bases and J lost 4; bases outside the gene matches: 6. CDR3 amino acids: CASSGGGTSGYEQYF. For the CDR3, the DNA is TGTGCCAGCAGCGGAGGGGGGACTAGCGGATACGAGCAGTACTTC.

At least ten counts were recorded for this clonotype. V usage is TRBV24-1 and J usage is TRBJ1-4, with 7 nucleotides matching TRBD1. The CDR3 has 17 amino acids. V shed 4 bases and J 0 bases; nucleotides not matched to a gene: 7. Germline lookup yields CDR1 KGHDR and CDR2 SFDVKD. The CDR3 spells CATSDTTGTATNEKLFF. For the CDR3, the DNA is TGTGCCACCAGTGACACAACCGGGACAGCAACTAATGAAAAACTGTTTTTT.

V usage is TRBV6-6 and J usage is TRBJ1-6, with no clear D. Trimming pared 0 bases from V and 10 bases from J, leaving 10 bases between. Germline values: CDR1 MNHNY, CDR2 SVGAGI (reference sequence). This CDR3 comprises 14 residues. The CDR3 DNA sequence: TGTGCCAGCAGTTACTCCGAGAGGGTATCACCCCTCCACTTT. Translating gives CASSYSERVSPLHF.

The sample holds many counts of this clonotype. This chain connects TRBV2 to TRBJ2-7; D not resolved. Germline V gene data show CDR1 as SNHLY and CDR2 as FYNNEI. V lost 3 bases to trimming and J lost 0 bases, with 12 bases between them. CDR3 size: 15 residues. The CDR3 DNA is TGTGCCAGCAGTGACGTTAGAGACCCCTCCTACGAGCAGTACTTC. Translation: CASSDVRDPSYEQYF.

This clonotype came up a few times. For the CDR3, the DNA is TGTGCCAGCGGGACTAGACGAACAAACTCCTACGAGCAGTACTTC. This sequence encodes CASGTRRTNSYEQYF. The chain couples TRBV2 to TRBJ2-7; the match to TRBD2 covers 8 bases. Per germline, CDR1 SNHLY and CDR2 FYNNEI. This CDR3 region has 15 residues. V gave up 8 bases and J gave up 0 bases; unmatched junction bases: 9.

This clonotype was seen a handful of times. The chain links TRBV6-6 to TRBJ2-1; TRBD2 matches 12 bases. This CDR3 has 17 amino acids. The germline gives CDR1 MNHNY, CDR2 SVGAGI (reference sequence). With 2 bases clipped from V and 2 bases from J, the junction kept 4 bases outside the gene matches. This CDR3 reads CASSYEGLAGTYNEQFF. The CDR3, as DNA: TGTGCCAGCAGTTACGAGGGACTAGCGGGCACCTACAATGAGCAGTTCTTC.

V usage is TRBV29-1 and J usage is TRBJ2-4; TRBD1 or TRBD2 may be the D gene (6 bases each). The CDR3 length is 13 residues. Trimming shortened V by 2 bases and J by 8 bases, and 13 bases separated the two germline ends. Germline V gives CDR1 SQVTM, CDR2 ANQGSEA. DNA for the CDR3: TGCAGCGTTGAAATAGGGGGGAACGACATTCAGTACTTC. It is translated as CSVEIGGNDIQYF.

This clonotype has only a few counts. J is TRBJ1-4 and V is TRBV7-9; D is unresolved. Trimming removed 2 bases from V and 5 bases from J, with 6 bases in between. This CDR3 is 13 amino acids long. Germline assignment: CDR1 SEHNR and CDR2 FQNEAQ (reference sequence). CDR3 region: CASSLYGNEKLFF. The DNA of the CDR3 is TGTGCCAGCAGCTTATACGGGAATGAAAAACTGTTTTTT.

This clonotype has ten or more counts. The chain combines TRBV12-3 or TRBV12-4 with TRBJ2-5, with 10 bases lining up with TRBD2. Unmatched junction bases numbered 17, after V lost 5 bases and J lost 2 bases. The length of the CDR3 is 19 residues. The CDR3 protein is CASSHIGTSAIRGQETQYF. CDR3 nucleotide sequence: TGTGCCAGCAGTCATATTGGGACTAGCGCAATCCGGGGACAAGAGACCCAGTACTTC.

This clonotype was detected a few times. The V call is TRBV7-2, the J call TRBJ1-1; D may be TRBD1 (5 bases). The CDR3 totals 16 residues. With 0 bases removed from V and 4 bases from J, the gap between germline ends came to 15 bases. CDR1 SGHTA and CDR2 FQGNSA come from the germline V gene. The CDR3 reads CASSLASWGDSTEAFF. CDR3 sequence (DNA): TGTGCCAGCAGCTTAGCTAGTTGGGGGGATAGCACTGAAGCTTTCTTT.

This clonotype was observed many times. V is TRBV28 and J is TRBJ2-3, with a weak D call TRBD2 (5 bases). Trimming cost V 2 bases and J 0 bases, with 12 bases left between them. This CDR3 contains 16 residues. Germline V CDR1 and CDR2: MDHEN, SYDVKM. The CDR3 loop reads CASSLDPKRSTDTQYF. CDR3 coding DNA: TGTGCCAGCAGTTTAGATCCCAAGCGGAGCACAGATACGCAGTATTTT.

This clonotype was observed many times. This chain uses TRBV28 with TRBJ1-1, with 7 bases matching TRBD1. V was clipped by 3 bases and J by 5 bases; unmatched bases: 6. There are 14 residues in the CDR3. Germline V lookup: CDR1 MDHEN, CDR2 SYDVKM. The DNA for the CDR3 is TGTGCCAGCAGTTTGCTACCACAGGGGACTGAAGCTTTCTTT. It yields the protein CASSLLPQGTEAFF.